The 24 T cell receptor beta chains listed next were all sequenced from one sample in a study of OX40 agonist ivuxolimab in advanced cancers. Clones were sequenced by immunoSEQ multiplex PCR, and TCRdb holds only the in-frame ones, with some missing. This sample has more than 85,000 clones, with over 75% found just once. Sequencing used CD4+ or CD8+ T cells sorted from blood, obtained in a trial of the OX40 agonist ivuxolimab. The source is an adult with an advanced solid tumor such as melanoma, head and neck, liver or kidney cancer.

This rearrangement joins TRBV6-1 to TRBJ2-3, with TRBD2 as a possible D gene (5 bases). Per the germline V gene, CDR1 is MNHNS and CDR2 is SASEGT. This CDR3 is built from 15 residues. The ends were cut back, 6 bases at V and 0 bases at J, with 13 bases in the middle. CDR3 protein: CASRGRDSSTDTQYF. The DNA for the CDR3 is TGTGCCAGCAGGGGCCGGGATTCTAGCACAGATACGCAGTATTTT.

V and J are TRBV27 and TRBJ2-7, with 9 bases that match TRBD1. Germline values: CDR1 MNHEY, CDR2 SMNVEV (reference sequence). V lost 4 bases and J lost 7; bases outside the gene matches: 8. The CDR3 covers 14 residues. The chain's CDR3 is CASSWDRARGEQYF. Written as DNA, the CDR3 is TGTGCCAGCAGTTGGGACAGGGCCAGGGGTGAGCAGTACTTC.

The V call is TRBV5-3, the J call TRBJ1-2; 8 nucleotides match TRBD1. TRBV5-3 belongs to the ORF category, with a function that is uncertain. The CDR3 runs to 16 residues. V trimming: 3 bases; J trimming: 0 bases; junction bases outside the gene matches: 7. CDR3 region: CARSYSGQGANYGYTF. The CDR3 DNA follows: TGTGCCAGAAGCTATTCCGGACAGGGTGCTAACTATGGCTACACCTTC.

This chain uses TRBV28 with TRBJ1-4; TRBD1 might be the D (5 bases). Germline lookup yields CDR1 MDHEN and CDR2 SYDVKM. The CDR3 extends over 15 amino acids. V was cut by 4 bases and J by 2 bases, with 11 bases left in between. The DNA for the CDR3 is TGTGCCAGCAGTTCAACCGGGGCCACTAATGAAAAACTGTTTTTT. Its protein is CASSSTGATNEKLFF.

This clone came up once. This chain connects TRBV27 to TRBJ2-3, with TRBD2 as a possible D gene (5 bases). The CDR3 contains 16 residues. Trimming pared 6 bases from V and 0 bases from J, leaving 16 bases between. Per germline, CDR1 MNHEY and CDR2 SMNVEV (reference sequence). CDR3 sequence reads: CASSSRVLASTDTQYF. The CDR3, as DNA: TGTGCCAGCAGCTCGAGGGTCCTCGCTAGCACAGATACGCAGTATTTT.

V and J are TRBV27 and TRBJ1-1; D uncertain. The V and J ends lost 4 bases and 10 bases respectively, with 16 bases between them. CDR3 size: 13 residues. Germline values: CDR1 MNHEY, CDR2 SMNVEV (reference sequence). CDR3 coding DNA: TGTGCCAGCAGTTACCGAACGAGGTTTCCAGCTTTCTTT. Its protein is CASSYRTRFPAFF.

V and J are TRBV7-9 and TRBJ1-2, with 7 bases aligning to TRBD1. CDR3 size: 13 residues. Trimming removed 8 bases from V and 5 bases from J; junction bases left unmatched: 8. Per the germline V gene, CDR1 is SEHNR and CDR2 is FQNEAQ (reference sequence). The CDR3 nucleotides read TGTGCCAGCGGAGACAGGGCTTGGTATGGCTACACCTTC. Residues: CASGDRAWYGYTF.

V gene TRBV6-6 combines with J gene TRBJ2-7; 9 nucleotides align to TRBD2. The CDR3 covers 13 residues. The trim removed 5 bases at V and 2 bases at J, leaving 1 base unmatched. Germline V gives CDR1 MNHNY, CDR2 SVGAGI (reference sequence). CDR3 protein: CASSRGGAYEQYF. CDR3 DNA: TGTGCCAGCAGTCGCGGGGGGGCCTACGAGCAGTACTTC.

The chain recombines TRBV19 with TRBJ1-6; D may be TRBD1 (6 bases). V was trimmed by 5 bases and J by 10 bases, leaving 12 bases between them. Germline lookup yields CDR1 LNHDA and CDR2 SQIVND (reference sequence). This CDR3 is built from 13 residues. The CDR3 nucleotides are TGTGCCAGTAGTCCGCCAGGGGAATCACCCCTCCACTTT. It specifies CASSPPGESPLHF.

V and J are TRBV28 and TRBJ2-7; 7 bases fit TRBD1. CDR3 length: 14 amino acids. Germline values: CDR1 MDHEN, CDR2 SYDVKM. V lost 5 bases and J lost 2; bases outside the gene matches: 6. The CDR3 sequence: CASSPGQLTYEQYF. The CDR3, as DNA: TGTGCCAGCAGTCCGGGACAGCTGACCTACGAGCAGTACTTC.

The gene calls are TRBV28 and TRBJ1-3; D is unclear. The CDR3 runs to 16 residues. Germline V lookup: CDR1 MDHEN, CDR2 SYDVKM. The V end was cut by 7 bases, the J end by 4 bases, with 20 bases between. The CDR3 DNA is TGTGCCAGCATCTTAAGGGATCCGGTGGGGGGAAACACCATATATTTT. This codes for CASILRDPVGGNTIYF.

The count of this clone is one. Germline is not matched at one junction end, which may reflect a read error. The chain recombines TRBV2 with TRBJ2-3; possibly TRBD2 for D (6 bases). Germline V gives CDR1 SNHLY, CDR2 FYNNEI. The CDR3 is made up of 13 amino acids. The CDR3 region is CASSEPPGLLVVF. The CDR3 DNA sequence: TGTGCCAGCAGTGAACCTCCGGGACTCTTAGTGGTGTTT.

The chain uses TRBV7-9 and TRBJ1-5; TRBD1 agrees at 10 bases. Germline-derived CDR1 and CDR2 are SEHNR and FQNEAQ (reference sequence). The CDR3 sequence is 15 residues long. The V segment lost 5 bases and the J segment 5 bases; nucleotides outside the gene matches: 6. The CDR3 DNA reads as TGTGCCAGCAGCAAATCCGGGACAGGGGATCAGCCCCAGCATTTT. Protein product: CASSKSGTGDQPQHF.

CDR3 DNA sequence: TGTGCCAGCAGCTTAGAAGTGTCACCCCTCCACTTT. Translating it yields CASSLEVSPLHF. The V call is TRBV11-2, the J call TRBJ1-6; no firm D call. The CDR3 totals 12 residues. Germline values: CDR1 SGHAT, CDR2 FQNNGV. V was trimmed by 0 bases and J by 10 bases, leaving 4 bases between them.

This sequence joins TRBV7-7 and TRBJ2-1; the D gene is possibly TRBD2 (6 bases). V shed 5 bases and J shed 2 bases, with 13 bases lying between them. This CDR3 has 15 amino acids. Germline lookup yields CDR1 SSHAT and CDR2 FNYEAQ (reference sequence). CDR3 loop: CASSLRDSPYNEQFF. In nucleotides, the CDR3 is TGTGCCAGCAGCCTCCGGGACTCCCCCTACAATGAGCAGTTCTTC.

This chain joins TRBV11-3 and TRBJ2-3, with 9 bases lining up with TRBD1. The V segment lost 3 bases and the J segment 1 base; nucleotides outside the gene matches: 5. There are 16 residues in the CDR3. The germline V gene has CDR1 SGHNT and CDR2 YENEEA. The CDR3 here is CASSFGQGRGTDTQYF. In DNA form, the CDR3 reads TGTGCCAGCAGCTTCGGACAGGGGAGGGGCACAGATACGCAGTATTTT.

The genes are TRBV28 and TRBJ1-5, with TRBD1 as a possible D gene (5 bases). CDR1 is MDHEN and CDR2 is SYDVKM in the germline V gene. Trimming shortened V by 2 bases and J by 2 bases, and 13 bases separated the two germline ends. This CDR3 spans 16 amino acids. In DNA, the CDR3 is TGTGCCAGCAGTTTAGCCCCGGCAGGGCGCAATCAGCCCCAGCATTTT. It translates to CASSLAPAGRNQPQHF. The variable domain in full, completed from reference TRBV28 and TRBJ1-5, reads DVKVTQSSRYLVKRTGEKVFLECVQDMDHENMFWYRQDPGLGLRLIYFSYDVKMKEKGDIPEGYSVSREKKERFSLILESASTNQTSMYLCASSLAPAGRNQPQHFGDGTRLSIL.

This chain uses TRBV29-1 with TRBJ2-7, with TRBD2 matching 7 bases. After removal of 0 bases from V and 4 bases from J, the junction contained 9 bases not matched to a gene. There are 15 residues in the CDR3. Germline CDR1 and CDR2: SQVTM and ANQGSEA. For the CDR3, the DNA is TGCAGCGTTGAAGATTTGGGCGGGAGATCGTACGAGCAGTACTTC. Its protein product is CSVEDLGGRSYEQYF.

This chain joins TRBV28 and TRBJ1-1, with D possibly TRBD1 on 5 matching bases. Germline CDR1 reads MDHEN; CDR2 reads SYDVKM. The V gene lost 1 base and the J gene lost 5 bases, with 8 bases spanning the gap. This CDR3 has 13 residues. The CDR3 loop reads CASSLSGGTEAFF. The CDR3 nucleotides read TGTGCCAGCAGTTTATCGGGGGGAACTGAAGCTTTCTTT.

On this clone: Other DNA variants within this sample encode the same CDR3. The chain joins TRBV15 to TRBJ2-7; D not resolved. The V gene lost 0 bases and the J gene lost 0 bases, with 6 bases spanning the gap. Germline V gene sequence: CDR1 LNHNV, CDR2 YYDKDF (reference sequence). The CDR3 loop spans 14 amino acids. The CDR3 region is CATSRDRGSYEQYF. In DNA, the CDR3 is TGTGCCACCAGCAGAGATCGCGGCTCCTACGAGCAGTACTTC.

The chain has TRBV5-8 and TRBJ2-1; D is perhaps TRBD1 or TRBD2 (6 bases each). Per germline, CDR1 SGHTS and CDR2 YDEGEE. The CDR3 spans 15 residues. Trimming shortened V by 4 bases and J by 7 bases, and 18 bases separated the two germline ends. CDR3 protein: CASSMFGGRVNEQFF. In DNA form, the CDR3 reads TGTGCCAGCAGCATGTTCGGGGGCAGGGTTAATGAGCAGTTCTTC.

The chain employs TRBV9 and TRBJ2-2; 8 bases are a match to TRBD2. This CDR3 is 17 amino acids long. V shed 3 bases and J 7 bases; nucleotides not matched to a gene: 14. Germline assignment: CDR1 SGDLS and CDR2 YYNGEE. In DNA form, the CDR3 reads TGTGCCAGCAGCGGAACCCGGGGGGGAGGGCCCAGCGGGGAGCTGTTTTTT. It yields the protein CASSGTRGGGPSGELFF.

V is TRBV15 and J is TRBJ2-5; TRBD2 might be the D (5 bases). Trimming left V 4 bases short and J 1 base short, with 7 bases between. The CDR3 covers 13 residues. CDR1 is LNHNV and CDR2 is YYDKDF in the germline V gene (reference sequence). CDR3 coding DNA: TGTGCCACCAGCAAGGACTCCCAAGAGACCCAGTACTTC. Its translation is CATSKDSQETQYF.

V gene TRBV4-1 combines with J gene TRBJ2-3; D gene unclear. Germline V gives CDR1 MGHRA, CDR2 YSYEKL. V was shortened by 6 bases and J by 6 bases, with 16 bases between the two germline ends. The CDR3 runs to 14 residues. CDR3 amino acids: CASSRSPAADTQYF. The CDR3 DNA follows: TGCGCCAGCAGTCGCTCCCCGGCTGCGGATACGCAGTATTTT.